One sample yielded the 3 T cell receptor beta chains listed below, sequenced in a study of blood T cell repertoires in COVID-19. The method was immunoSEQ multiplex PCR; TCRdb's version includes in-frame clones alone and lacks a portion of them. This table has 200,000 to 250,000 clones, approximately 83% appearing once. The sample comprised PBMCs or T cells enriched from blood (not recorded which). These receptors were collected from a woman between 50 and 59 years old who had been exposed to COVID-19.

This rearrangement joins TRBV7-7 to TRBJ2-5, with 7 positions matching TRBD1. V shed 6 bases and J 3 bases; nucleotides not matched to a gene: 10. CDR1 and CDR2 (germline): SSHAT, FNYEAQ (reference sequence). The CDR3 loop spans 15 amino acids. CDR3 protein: CASSRQGRSEETQYF. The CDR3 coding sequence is TGTGCCAGCAGTCGACAGGGAAGGTCGGAAGAGACCCAGTACTTC. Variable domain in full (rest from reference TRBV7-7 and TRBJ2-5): GAGVSQSPRYKVTKRGQDVTLRCDPISSHATLYWYQQALGQGPEFLTYFNYEAQPDKSGLPSDRFSAERPEGSISTLTIQRTEQRDSAMYRCASSRQGRSEETQYFGPGTRLLVL.

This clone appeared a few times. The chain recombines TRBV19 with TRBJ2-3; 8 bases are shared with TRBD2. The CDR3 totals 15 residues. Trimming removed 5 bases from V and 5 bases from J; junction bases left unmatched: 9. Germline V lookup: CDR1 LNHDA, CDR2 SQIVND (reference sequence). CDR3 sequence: CASSPLGLEVDTQYF. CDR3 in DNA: TGTGCCAGTAGTCCCCTGGGACTAGAGGTAGATACGCAGTATTTT.

DNA for the CDR3: TGTGCCAGCAGCCGGGACTGGAACACTGAAGCTTTCTTT. Its translation is CASSRDWNTEAFF. The V gene is TRBV11-2, the J gene TRBJ1-1, with a possible D match to TRBD1 (5 bases). Germline V gene data show CDR1 as SGHAT and CDR2 as FQNNGV. Trimming left V 5 bases short and J 1 base short, with 8 bases between. This CDR3 is 13 amino acids long. The full variable domain, its missing parts supplied by reference TRBV11-2 and TRBJ1-1, is EAGVAQSPRYKIIEKRQSVAFWCNPISGHATLYWYQQILGQGPKLLIQFQNNGVVDDSQLPKDRFSAERLKGVDSTLKIQPAKLEDSAVYLCASSRDWNTEAFFGQGTRLTVV.